What follows are 3 T cell receptor beta chains derived from one specimen sequenced in a study of cytomegalovirus exposure and HLA in healthy donors. PCR involved 60 Vbeta and 13 Jbeta primers. The repertoire was sequenced with immunoSEQ multiplex PCR; TCRdb's copy has only in-frame clones and lacks some. The table records approximately 61,000 clones, around 72% of them present only once. Sequencing was done on a sample of PBMCs. The receptors shown here come from a man aged 50 or older in good health and CMV-seropositive.

The chain links TRBV2 to TRBJ2-7; 12 bases align to TRBD2. Germline V lookup: CDR1 SNHLY, CDR2 FYNNEI. This CDR3 has 15 residues. The junction had 5 bases not matched to a gene; V was cut back by 5 bases and J by 3 bases. The DNA of the CDR3 is TGTGCCAGCAGTAGAAGGACTAGCGGGAACTACGAGCAGTACTTC. Residues: CASSRRTSGNYEQYF.

This chain joins TRBV6-1 and TRBJ2-1; unclear D gene. Trimming removed 2 bases at V and 0 bases at J, with 11 bases between. Germline CDR1 MNHNS, CDR2 SASEGT. CDR3 size: 16 residues. The CDR3 spells CASSEFTQSSYNEQFF. Here the CDR3 DNA reads TGTGCCAGCAGTGAATTTACACAGAGCTCCTACAATGAGCAGTTCTTC.

This sequence joins TRBV7-9 and TRBJ1-2, with TRBD1 matching over 8 bases. Germline assignment: CDR1 SEHNR and CDR2 FQNEAQ (reference sequence). The junction had 18 bases not matched to a gene; V was cut back by 5 bases and J by 4 bases. The CDR3 length is 18 residues. DNA of the CDR3: TGTGCCAGCAGCCCTAACGGCACCATGGGACAGGAGACCTATGGCTACACCTTC. Translating gives CASSPNGTMGQETYGYTF.